The clone carrying this T cell receptor beta chain was recorded at least ten times. The data are from a study of blood T cell repertoires in COVID-19. In the original analysis: Amplified reference gene primers provided the basis for estimating nucleated cell counts. TCRdb keeps only in-frame clones here, not all; method: immunoSEQ multiplex PCR. That table supplies the V and J calls and clone size; D and trimming were determined from the DNA. This sample yields 85,000 or so clones, of which around 86% are seen a single time; 27% belongs to the top ten. What was sequenced was peripheral blood. The sequence was collected from a middle-aged man with active or convalescent COVID-19.

The CDR3, as DNA: TGTGCCAGCAGCTTCAAACAGGGTTCCCTCTACGAGCAGTACTTC. Its protein is CASSFKQGSLYEQYF. The V call is TRBV7-2, the J call TRBJ2-7, with TRBD1 as a possible D gene (6 bases). From germline, CDR1 is SGHTA and CDR2 FQGNSA. The CDR3 has 15 amino acids. Trimming left V 3 bases short and J 3 bases short, with 15 bases between.